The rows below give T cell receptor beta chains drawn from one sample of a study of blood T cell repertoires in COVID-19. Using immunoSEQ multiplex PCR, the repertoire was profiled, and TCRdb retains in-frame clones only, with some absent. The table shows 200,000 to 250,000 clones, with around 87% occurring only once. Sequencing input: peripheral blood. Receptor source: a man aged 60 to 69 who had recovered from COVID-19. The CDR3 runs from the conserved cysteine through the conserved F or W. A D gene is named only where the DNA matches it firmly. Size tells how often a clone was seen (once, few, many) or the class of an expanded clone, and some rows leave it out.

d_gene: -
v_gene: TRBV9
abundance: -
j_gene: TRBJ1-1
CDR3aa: CASSSRGSTEAFF
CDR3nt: TGTGCCAGCAGCTCCAGGGGAAGTACTGAAGCTTTCTTT

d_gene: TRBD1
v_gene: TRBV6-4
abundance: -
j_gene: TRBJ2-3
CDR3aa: CASSRTGQRDTQYF
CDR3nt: TGTGCCAGCAGCAGGACAGGGCAAAGGGATACGCAGTATTTT

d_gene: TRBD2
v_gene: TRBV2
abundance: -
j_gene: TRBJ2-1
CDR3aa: CASSTGTSAYNEQFF
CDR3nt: TGTGCCAGCAGTACCGGGACTAGCGCCTACAATGAGCAGTTCTTC

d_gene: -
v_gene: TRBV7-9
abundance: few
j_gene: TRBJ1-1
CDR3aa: CASSRGTEAFF
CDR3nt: TGTGCCAGCAGCCGAGGCACTGAAGCTTTCTTT

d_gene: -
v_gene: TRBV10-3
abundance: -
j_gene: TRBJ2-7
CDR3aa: CAISGQEGLEQYF
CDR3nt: TGTGCCATCAGCGGCCAGGAAGGACTCGAGCAGTACTTC

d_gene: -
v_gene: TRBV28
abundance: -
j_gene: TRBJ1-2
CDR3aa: CASSNDLTAYGYTF
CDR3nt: TGTGCCAGCAGCAACGACCTGACAGCTTATGGCTACACCTTC

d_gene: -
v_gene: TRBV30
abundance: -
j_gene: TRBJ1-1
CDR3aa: CAWSVSTEAFF
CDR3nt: TGTGCCTGGAGTGTGAGCACTGAAGCTTTCTTT

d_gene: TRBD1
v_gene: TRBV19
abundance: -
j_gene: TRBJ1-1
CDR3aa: CASKDRPSGETEAFF
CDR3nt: TGTGCCAGTAAGGACAGGCCATCGGGGGAGACTGAAGCTTTCTTT

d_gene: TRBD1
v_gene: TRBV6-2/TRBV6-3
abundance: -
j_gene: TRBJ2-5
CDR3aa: CASSYSGQGASETQYF
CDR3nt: TGTGCCAGCAGTTACTCAGGACAGGGGGCATCGGAGACCCAGTACTTC

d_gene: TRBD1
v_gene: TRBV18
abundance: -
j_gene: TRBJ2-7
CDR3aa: CASSPPGQSLFQYF
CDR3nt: TGTGCCAGCTCTCCGCCGGGACAGTCCTTATTTCAGTACTTC

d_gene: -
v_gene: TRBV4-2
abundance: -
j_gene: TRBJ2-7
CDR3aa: CASSQDAPGRRLAVADFKQYF
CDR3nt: TGTGCCAGCAGCCAAGATGCTCCGGGGAGGAGGTTAGCCGTAGCTGATTTTAAGCAGTACTTC

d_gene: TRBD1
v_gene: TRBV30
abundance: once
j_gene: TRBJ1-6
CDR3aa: CAWNAGGTLHF
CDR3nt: TGTGCCTGGAACGCAGGGGGCACCCTCCACTTT

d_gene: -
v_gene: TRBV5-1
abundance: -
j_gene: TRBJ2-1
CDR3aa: CASSLLSGGFYNEQFF
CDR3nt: TGCGCCAGCAGCTTATTAAGCGGAGGGTTCTACAATGAGCAGTTCTTC

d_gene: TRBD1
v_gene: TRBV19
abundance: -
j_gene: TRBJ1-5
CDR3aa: CASSILGTGDQPQHF
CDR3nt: TGTGCCAGTAGTATTTTGGGGACAGGGGATCAGCCCCAGCATTTT

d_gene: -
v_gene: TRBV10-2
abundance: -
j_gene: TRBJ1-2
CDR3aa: CASSETAVYGYTF
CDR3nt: TGCGCCAGCAGTGAGACAGCAGTCTATGGCTACACCTTC

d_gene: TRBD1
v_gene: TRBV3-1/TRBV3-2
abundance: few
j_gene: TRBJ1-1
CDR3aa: CASSPTLGQGWTEAFF
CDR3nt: TGTGCCAGCAGCCCAACTCTTGGACAGGGATGGACTGAAGCTTTCTTT

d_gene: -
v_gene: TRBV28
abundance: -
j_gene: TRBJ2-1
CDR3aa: CASRTSREQFF
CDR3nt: TGTGCCAGCAGAACAAGTCGAGAGCAGTTCTTC

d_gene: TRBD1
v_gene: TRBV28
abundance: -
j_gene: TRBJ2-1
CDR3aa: CASRRQGSSYNEQFF
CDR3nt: TGTGCCAGCAGGCGACAGGGTAGCTCCTACAATGAGCAGTTCTTC

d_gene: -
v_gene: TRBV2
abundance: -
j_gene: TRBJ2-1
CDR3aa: CASSESDSSYNEQFF
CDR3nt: TGTGCCAGCAGTGAGTCGGACAGTTCCTACAATGAGCAGTTCTTC

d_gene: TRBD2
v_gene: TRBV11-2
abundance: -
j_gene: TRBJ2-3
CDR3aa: CASSLRGTSGRRVTDTQYF
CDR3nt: TGTGCCAGCAGCTTACGAGGGACTAGCGGGAGAAGGGTCACAGATACGCAGTATTTT

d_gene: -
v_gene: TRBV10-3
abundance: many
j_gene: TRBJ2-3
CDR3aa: CAISEPRTDTQYF
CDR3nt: TGTGCCATCAGTGAGCCTCGCACAGATACGCAGTATTTT

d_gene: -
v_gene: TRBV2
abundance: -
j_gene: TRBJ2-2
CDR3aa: CASSELGQNTGELFF
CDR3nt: TGTGCCAGCAGTGAGCTGGGACAGAACACCGGGGAGCTGTTTTTT

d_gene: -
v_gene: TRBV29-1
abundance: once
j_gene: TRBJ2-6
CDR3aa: CSVPRGSLSQPGANVLTF
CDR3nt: TGCAGCGTCCCCCGTGGGAGTCTTTCACAACCTGGGGCCAACGTCCTGACTTTC

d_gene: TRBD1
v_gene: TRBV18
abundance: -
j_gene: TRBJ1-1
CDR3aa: CASSPPYSGGNTEAFF
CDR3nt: TGTGCCAGCTCACCACCGTATTCAGGGGGGAACACTGAAGCTTTCTTT

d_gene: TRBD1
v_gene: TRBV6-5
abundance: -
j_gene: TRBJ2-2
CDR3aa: CASKGTGRTGELFF
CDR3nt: TGTGCCAGCAAGGGGACAGGGAGGACCGGGGAGCTGTTTTTT

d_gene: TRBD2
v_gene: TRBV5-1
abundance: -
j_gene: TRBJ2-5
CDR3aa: CASSLTSGGRETQYF
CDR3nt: TGCGCCAGCAGCTTGACTAGCGGGGGGCGAGAGACCCAGTACTTC

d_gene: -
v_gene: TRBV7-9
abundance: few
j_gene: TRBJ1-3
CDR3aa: CASSLVQGSGNTIYF
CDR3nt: TGTGCCAGCAGCTTAGTACAGGGATCGGGAAACACCATATATTTT

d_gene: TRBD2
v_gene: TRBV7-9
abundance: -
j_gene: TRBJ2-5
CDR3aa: CASSLTVGLAGETQYF
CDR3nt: TGTGCCAGCAGCTTAACGGTGGGACTAGCGGGAGAGACCCAGTACTTC

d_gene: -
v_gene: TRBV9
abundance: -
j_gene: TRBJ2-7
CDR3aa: CASSVGTGVRYEQYF
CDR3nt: TGTGCCAGCAGCGTGGGGACTGGAGTACGGTACGAGCAGTACTTC

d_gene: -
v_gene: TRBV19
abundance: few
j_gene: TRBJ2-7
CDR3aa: CASSIEGGFSYEQYF
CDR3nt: TGTGCCAGTAGTATAGAAGGAGGCTTCTCCTACGAGCAGTACTTC

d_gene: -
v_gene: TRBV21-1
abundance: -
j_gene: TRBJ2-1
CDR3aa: CASSKATSGNDNEQFF
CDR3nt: TGTGCCAGCAGCAAGGCGACTAGCGGGAATGACAATGAGCAGTTCTTC

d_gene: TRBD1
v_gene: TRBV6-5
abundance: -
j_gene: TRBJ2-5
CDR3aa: CASSSPGRTGQETQYF
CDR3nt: TGTGCCAGCAGTTCCCCCGGACGGACAGGCCAAGAGACCCAGTACTTC

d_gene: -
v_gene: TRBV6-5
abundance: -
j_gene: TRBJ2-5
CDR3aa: CASSSKRNQETQYF
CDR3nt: TGTGCCAGCAGTTCTAAGAGAAACCAAGAGACCCAGTACTTC

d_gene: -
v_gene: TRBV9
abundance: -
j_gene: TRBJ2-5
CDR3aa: CASSPRTEGTQYF
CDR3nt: TGTGCCAGCAGCCCCCGGACAGAAGGGACCCAGTACTTC

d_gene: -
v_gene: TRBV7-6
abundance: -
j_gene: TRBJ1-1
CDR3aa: CASSPTVPGTEAFF
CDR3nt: TGTGCCAGCAGCCCGACAGTCCCAGGCACTGAAGCTTTCTTT

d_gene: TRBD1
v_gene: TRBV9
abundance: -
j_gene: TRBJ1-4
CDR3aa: CASSGRQGNNEKLFF
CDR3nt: TGTGCCAGCAGCGGAAGACAGGGGAATAATGAAAAACTGTTTTTT

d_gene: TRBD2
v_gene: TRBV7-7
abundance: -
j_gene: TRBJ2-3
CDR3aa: CASSPGTSGTDTQYF
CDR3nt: TGTGCCAGCAGCCCAGGAACTAGCGGCACAGATACGCAGTATTTT

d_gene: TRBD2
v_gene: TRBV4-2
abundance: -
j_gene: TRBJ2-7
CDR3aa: CASSQEERGGHYEQYF
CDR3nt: TGTGCCAGCAGCCAAGAGGAACGGGGGGGCCACTACGAGCAGTACTTC

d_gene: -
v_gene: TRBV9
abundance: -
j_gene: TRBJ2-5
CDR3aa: CASSQSTGTQYF
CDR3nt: TGTGCCAGCAGCCAATCCACGGGGACCCAGTACTTC

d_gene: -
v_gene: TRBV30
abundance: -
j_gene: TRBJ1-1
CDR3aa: CAWSSGTEAFF
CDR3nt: TGTGCCTGGAGTAGTGGGACAGAAGCTTTCTTT

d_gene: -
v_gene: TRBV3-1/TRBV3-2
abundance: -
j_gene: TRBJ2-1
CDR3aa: CASSQAMGAGKNEQFF
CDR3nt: TGTGCCAGCAGCCAAGCGATGGGGGCAGGTAAGAATGAGCAGTTCTTC

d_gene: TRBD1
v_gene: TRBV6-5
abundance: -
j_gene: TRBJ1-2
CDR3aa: CASSSTGSGGYTF
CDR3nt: TGTGCCAGCAGTTCGACAGGGTCGGGCGGCTACACCTTC

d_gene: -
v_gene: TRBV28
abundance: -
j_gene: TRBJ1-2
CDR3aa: CASSLSGGPPGYGYTF
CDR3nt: TGTGCCAGCAGTTTATCGGGTGGTCCCCCTGGATATGGCTACACCTTC

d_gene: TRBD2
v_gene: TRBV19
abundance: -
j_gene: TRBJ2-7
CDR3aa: CASSPLAGASSYEQYF
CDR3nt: TGTGCCAGTAGTCCCCTAGCGGGAGCGAGCTCCTACGAGCAGTACTTC

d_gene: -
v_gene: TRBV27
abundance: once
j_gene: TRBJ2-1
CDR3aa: CASSFMWGQYNEQFF
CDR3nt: TGTGCCAGCAGTTTCATGTGGGGCCAGTACAATGAGCAGTTCTTC

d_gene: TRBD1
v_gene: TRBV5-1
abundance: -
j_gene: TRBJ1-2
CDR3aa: CASSLGGQGAGGYTF
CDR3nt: TGCGCCAGCAGCTTGGGTGGACAGGGGGCAGGTGGCTACACCTTC

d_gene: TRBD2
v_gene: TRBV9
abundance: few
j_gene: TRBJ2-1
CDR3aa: CASSVDWGGYNEQFF
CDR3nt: TGTGCCAGCAGCGTAGATTGGGGGGGATACAATGAGCAGTTCTTC

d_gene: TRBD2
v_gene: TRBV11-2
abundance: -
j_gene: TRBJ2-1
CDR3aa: CASSPRGSGGPSSYNEQFF
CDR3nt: TGTGCCAGCAGCCCCCGGGGTAGCGGGGGGCCGAGCTCCTACAATGAGCAGTTCTTC

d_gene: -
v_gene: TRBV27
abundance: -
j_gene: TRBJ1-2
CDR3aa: CASSARKTDSEHYGYTF
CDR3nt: TGTGCCAGCAGTGCCCGGAAGACTGACAGTGAACACTATGGCTACACCTTC

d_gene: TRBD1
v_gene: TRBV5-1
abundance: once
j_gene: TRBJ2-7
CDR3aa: CASSLEAGGSYEQYF
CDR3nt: TGCGCCAGCAGCTTGGAGGCAGGGGGCTCCTACGAGCAGTACTTC

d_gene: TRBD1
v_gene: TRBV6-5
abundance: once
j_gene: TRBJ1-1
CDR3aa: CASSSGGVSGSFF
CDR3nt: TGTGCCAGCAGTTCAGGGGGCGTGAGTGGTTCTTTCTTT

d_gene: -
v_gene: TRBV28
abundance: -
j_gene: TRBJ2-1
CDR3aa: CASNTAGNEQFF
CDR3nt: TGTGCCAGCAATACTGCAGGGAACGAGCAGTTCTTC

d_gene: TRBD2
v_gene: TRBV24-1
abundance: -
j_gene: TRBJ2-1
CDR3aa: CATSDPSGSSYNEQFF
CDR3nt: TGTGCCACCAGTGATCCGAGCGGGAGCTCCTACAATGAGCAGTTCTTC

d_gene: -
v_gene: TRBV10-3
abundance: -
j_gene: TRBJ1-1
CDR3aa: CAISANTEAFF
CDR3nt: TGTGCCATCAGTGCTAACACTGAAGCTTTCTTT

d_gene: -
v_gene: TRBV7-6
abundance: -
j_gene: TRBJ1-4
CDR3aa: CASSPLPRGSSTNEKLFF
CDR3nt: TGTGCCAGCAGCCCCTTGCCGCGAGGGAGCTCAACTAATGAAAAACTGTTTTTT

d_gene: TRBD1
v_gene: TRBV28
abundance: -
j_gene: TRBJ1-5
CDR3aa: CASRPGGGDQPQHF
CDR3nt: TGTGCCAGCAGGCCTGGAGGGGGCGATCAGCCCCAGCATTTT

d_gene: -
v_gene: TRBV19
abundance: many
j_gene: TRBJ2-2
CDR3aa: CASSIQGPGELFF
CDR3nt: TGTGCCAGTAGTATACAGGGGCCCGGGGAGCTGTTTTTT